The clone carrying this T cell receptor (beta chain) was detected a few times. One end of the junction fails to match germline, which may point to a read error. CDR1 KGHSH and CDR2 LQKENI come from the germline V gene. This CDR3 region has 15 residues. Some clones are missing from TCRdb's copy, which holds only in-frame ones; the method was immunoSEQ multiplex PCR. The data contain more than 5,000 clones, less than 20% of them singletons. Treatment noted: randomized to nivolumab then ipilimumab (arm A) or the reverse (arm B). Patients had received no earlier DNA-damaging chemotherapy. These data come from a study of sequential checkpoint blockade in melanoma. Whole-study context: Arm A got nivolumab then ipilimumab; arm B the reverse, 1:1. After both sequences, patients received maintenance nivolumab. TCRbeta immunosequencing was performed on DNA from roughly 99 pretreatment melanoma tumor samples.

The chain is built from TRBV18 and TRBJ1-5, with D perhaps matching TRBD1 (6 bases). Here the sequenced sample was tumor tissue (inferred from file names), taken from a patient given nivolumab and ipilimumab in sequence. The TCR originated in a human donor with melanoma. CDR3 residues: CASSPQGYSNQPQHF. For the CDR3, the DNA is TGTGCCAGCTCGCCACAGGGCTATAGCAATCAGCCCCAGCATTTT.